What follows are 26 T cell receptor beta chains derived from one specimen sequenced in a study of cytomegalovirus exposure and HLA in healthy donors. Amplification used 60 Vbeta primers and 13 Jbeta primers. Repertoires were generated with immunoSEQ multiplex PCR, while TCRdb's copy carries only in-frame clones and drops some. The table records 55,000 to 70,000 clones, 60% to 75% of them present only once. The specimen sequenced was PBMCs. These receptors were obtained from a woman aged 60-70 years in good health and CMV-seropositive.

The J gene is TRBJ2-5, the V gene TRBV5-1, with 14 bases identical to TRBD2. The CDR3 length is 15 residues. Germline CDR1 is SGHRS and CDR2 is YFSETQ. The trim removed 4 bases at V and 3 bases at J, leaving 2 bases unmatched. The CDR3 DNA is TGCGCCAGCAGCGCGGGACTAGCGGGGGAAGAGACCCAGTACTTC. Amino acid sequence: CASSAGLAGEETQYF.

The chain carries TRBV7-2 and TRBJ2-3, with TRBD2 matching 12 bases. The CDR3 consists of 17 residues. Germline V gene data show CDR1 as SGHTA and CDR2 as FQGNSA. V shed 5 bases and J 4 bases; nucleotides not matched to a gene: 10. CDR3 in amino acids: CASSPQSSGGASDTQYF. The CDR3 nucleotides are TGTGCCAGCAGCCCCCAGTCTAGCGGGGGGGCCTCAGATACGCAGTATTTT.

Many counts were recorded for this clone. The rearrangement links TRBV30 to TRBJ1-1; TRBD1 matches at 7 bases. The CDR3 has 15 amino acids. In germline, CDR1 is GTSNPN, CDR2 SVGIG (reference sequence). The V and J ends lost 2 bases and 6 bases, in that order; junction bases with no gene match: 12. The CDR3 nucleotides read TGTGCCTGGAGTACGTATTTCGGGACAGCTGCTGAAGCTTTCTTT. Its protein product is CAWSTYFGTAAEAFF.

V and J are TRBV2 and TRBJ1-2; D might be TRBD1 (5 bases). V lost 7 bases to trimming and J lost 0 bases, with 12 bases between them. The germline V gene encodes CDR1 SNHLY and CDR2 FYNNEI. There are 14 residues in the CDR3. The CDR3 is CASKRDVSNYGYTF. In DNA, the CDR3 is TGTGCCAGCAAGCGGGACGTATCTAACTATGGCTACACCTTC.

This clone appeared once. V and J are TRBV15 and TRBJ2-6; D gene ambiguous. The CDR3 totals 15 residues. The germline CDR1 and CDR2 sequences are LNHNV and YYDKDF (reference sequence). V lost 4 bases to trimming and J lost 3 bases, with 10 bases between them. The CDR3 loop is CATSKRRGGANVLTF. The CDR3, as DNA: TGTGCCACCAGCAAGCGACGAGGTGGGGCCAACGTCCTGACTTTC.

The rearrangement links TRBV2 to TRBJ1-2; no firm D call. There are 14 residues in the CDR3. The V end lost 2 bases, the J end lost 6 bases, and 13 bases lay between the germline ends. The V gene's germline CDR1 is SNHLY and CDR2 FYNNEI. The CDR3 DNA sequence: TGTGCCAGCAGTGAAAGGAGGGAGTCGGATGGCTACACCTTC. Translation gives CASSERRESDGYTF.

V usage is TRBV2 and J usage is TRBJ1-1; weak D call: TRBD1 (6 bases). The V gene's germline CDR1 is SNHLY and CDR2 FYNNEI. This CDR3 has 13 amino acids. V was shortened by 10 bases and J by 7 bases, with 19 bases between the two germline ends. The CDR3 is CAKIVDSSSEAFF. DNA for the CDR3: TGTGCCAAAATAGTGGACAGTTCAAGTGAAGCTTTCTTT.

The genes are TRBV11-2 and TRBJ1-1, with D tentatively TRBD1 (6 bases). CDR3 length equals 15 residues. V lost 5 bases, J lost 0 bases, and 13 bases lay in between. Germline V lookup: CDR1 SGHAT, CDR2 FQNNGV. Written as DNA, the CDR3 is TGTGCCAGCAGCGAAACCGGACAGCTGAACACTGAAGCTTTCTTT. Translating it yields CASSETGQLNTEAFF.

The chain links TRBV15 to TRBJ2-2, with D unclear. Per the germline V gene, CDR1 is LNHNV and CDR2 is YYDKDF (reference sequence). The V and J ends lost 3 bases and 1 base respectively, with 9 bases between them. This CDR3 has 15 residues. Here the CDR3 reads CATSRRHLNTGELFF. CDR3 nucleotide sequence: TGTGCCACCAGCAGGCGACACTTGAACACCGGGGAGCTGTTTTTT.

The chain combines TRBV9 with TRBJ2-2, with a tentative D call TRBD2 (6 bases). V dropped 1 base and J dropped 1 base, with 14 bases sitting between them. The CDR3 length is 17 residues. Germline V gene sequence: CDR1 SGDLS, CDR2 YYNGEE. CDR3 sequence: CASSVTVGSGNTGELFF. CDR3 DNA: TGTGCCAGCAGCGTAACGGTCGGTAGCGGGAACACCGGGGAGCTGTTTTTT.

The chain combines TRBV27 with TRBJ1-6; D gene ambiguous. Germline CDR1 and CDR2: MNHEY and SMNVEV (reference sequence). Trimming cost V 3 bases and J 14 bases, with 14 bases left between them. The CDR3 has 13 amino acids. The CDR3 is CASSFRTGFALHF. The CDR3, as DNA: TGTGCCAGCAGTTTTAGGACTGGCTTCGCCCTCCACTTT.

The chain employs TRBV30 and TRBJ2-3; 9 bases line up with TRBD2. The germline gives CDR1 GTSNPN, CDR2 SVGIG (reference sequence). Trimming cost V 4 bases and J 4 bases; bases outside gene matches: 9. CDR3 length: 15 residues. CDR3: CAWTIGGGAPDTQYF. CDR3 nucleotides: TGTGCCTGGACCATTGGCGGGGGGGCCCCAGATACGCAGTATTTT.

This clone was counted only a few times. CDR3 region: CASSPRTGSSYNEQFF. The CDR3 DNA reads TGTGCCAGCAGCCCACGAACGGGGAGCTCCTACAATGAGCAGTTCTTC. The V gene is TRBV7-9, the J gene TRBJ2-1; TRBD2 is a possible D gene (5 bases). Per germline, CDR1 SEHNR and CDR2 FQNEAQ (reference sequence). The ends were cut back, 5 bases at V and 0 bases at J, with 14 bases in the middle. The CDR3 extends over 16 amino acids.

V and J are TRBV7-9 and TRBJ1-2; weak D call: TRBD1 (5 bases). The CDR3 loop spans 13 amino acids. V lost 5 bases and J 4 bases, leaving 11 bases between the germline ends. The germline gives CDR1 SEHNR, CDR2 FQNEAQ (reference sequence). The CDR3 DNA reads as TGTGCCAGCAGCGCCCCGGGGGGCTATGGCTACACCTTC. As protein: CASSAPGGYGYTF.

J is TRBJ1-1 and V is TRBV9; 8 positions match TRBD1. The CDR3 has 14 residues. With 1 base clipped from V and 2 bases from J, the junction kept 1 base outside the gene matches. Germline values: CDR1 SGDLS, CDR2 YYNGEE. CDR3 residues: CASSVQGANTEAFF. DNA of the CDR3: TGTGCCAGCAGCGTACAGGGGGCTAACACTGAAGCTTTCTTT.

The chain uses TRBV9 and TRBJ1-2, with TRBD1 identical over 7 bases. The germline V gene has CDR1 SGDLS and CDR2 YYNGEE. The CDR3 runs to 17 residues. Trimming at V came to 0 bases and at J to 5 bases, leaving 13 bases not matched to a gene. The CDR3 DNA reads TGTGCCAGCAGCGTAGACGGAGTGAACAGGGGCCCATATGGCTACACCTTC. Protein sequence: CASSVDGVNRGPYGYTF.

In this sample, this clone turned up a few times. This rearrangement joins TRBV6-1 to TRBJ1-4; a possible D gene is TRBD1 (5 bases). This CDR3 spans 14 amino acids. With 7 bases removed from V and 1 base from J, the gap between germline ends came to 10 bases. Germline V lookup: CDR1 MNHNS, CDR2 SASEGT. The CDR3 sequence: CASKSGETNEKLFF. The CDR3 DNA sequence: TGTGCCAGCAAATCGGGGGAAACTAATGAAAAACTGTTTTTT.

V gene TRBV5-1 combines with J gene TRBJ1-1; TRBD1 aligns across 7 bases. Trimming at V came to 4 bases and at J to 3 bases, leaving 3 bases not matched to a gene. CDR3 length equals 13 residues. Germline V gene sequence: CDR1 SGHRS, CDR2 YFSETQ. CDR3 nucleotides: TGCGCCAGCAGCCGGACAGGCGACACTGAAGCTTTCTTT. As protein: CASSRTGDTEAFF.

The chain joins TRBV5-1 to TRBJ2-6; TRBD2 might be the D (5 bases). V was clipped by 3 bases and J by 0 bases, with 13 bases between them. CDR1 and CDR2 (germline): SGHRS, YFSETQ. CDR3 length equals 17 residues. CDR3 protein: CASSSGSRYSGANVLTF. Written as DNA, the CDR3 is TGCGCCAGCAGCTCGGGAAGCCGCTACTCTGGGGCCAACGTCCTGACTTTC.

J is TRBJ1-2 and V is TRBV6-6; 11 bases line up with TRBD1. Germline V gene data show CDR1 as MNHNY and CDR2 as SVGAGI (reference sequence). Germline trimming cut 7 bases from V and 3 bases from J; bases unmatched to any gene: 4. The CDR3 contains 14 residues. CDR3 nucleotides: TGTGCCAGCACCGGACAGGGGGCAGACTATGGCTACACCTTC. It codes for CASTGQGADYGYTF.

V gene TRBV6-1 combines with J gene TRBJ1-4, with D unresolved. CDR1 is MNHNS and CDR2 is SASEGT in the germline V gene. V was trimmed by 3 bases and J by 4 bases, leaving 9 bases between them. The CDR3 length is 14 residues. The CDR3 region has the DNA TGTGCCAGCAGTGATAAGAGGTTTAATGAAAAACTGTTTTTT. This encodes CASSDKRFNEKLFF.

The gene calls are TRBV5-1 and TRBJ2-5, with 9 nucleotides matching TRBD1. CDR3 length equals 17 residues. CDR1 is SGHRS, CDR2 YFSETQ, per germline. With 3 bases clipped from V and 5 bases from J, the junction kept 14 bases outside the gene matches. In DNA, the CDR3 is TGCGCCAGCAGCTCCGGGACATCATACAGGGGGCAGGAGACCCAGTACTTC. This encodes CASSSGTSYRGQETQYF.

To note about this clone: A read error may explain this, as a much larger clone is one base away. The same CDR3 also results from other DNA sequences found in this sample. The gene calls are TRBV6-1 and TRBJ1-2, with 8 bases matching TRBD1. CDR3 size: 13 residues. Trimming removed 8 bases from V and 4 bases from J; junction bases left unmatched: 6. Germline CDR1 and CDR2: MNHNS and SASEGT. The CDR3 reads CASQDRGTYGYTF. CDR3 bases: TGTGCCAGCCAAGACAGGGGAACCTATGGCTACACCTTC.

This sequence joins TRBV15 and TRBJ2-7; D possibly corresponds to TRBD1 (6 bases). Trimming cost V 4 bases and J 6 bases, with 16 bases left between them. This CDR3 is 14 amino acids long. Per germline, CDR1 LNHNV and CDR2 YYDKDF (reference sequence). The CDR3 DNA is TGTGCCACCAGCAAAGGGTGGACAGCCAGCGAGCAGTACTTC. Encoded protein: CATSKGWTASEQYF.

The J gene is TRBJ1-2, the V gene TRBV14, with a weak D call TRBD1 (5 bases). Trimming took 2 bases from V and 5 from J, leaving 6 bases between them. The CDR3 runs 12 residues. In germline, CDR1 is SGHDN, CDR2 FVKESK. The CDR3 protein is CASSQQGYGYTF. The DNA for the CDR3 is TGTGCCAGCAGCCAACAGGGTTATGGCTACACCTTC.

This clone has more than one count but fewer than ten. The chain recombines TRBV7-2 with TRBJ1-1; no firm D call. Looked up from germline, CDR1 is SGHTA and CDR2 is FQGNSA. The CDR3 contains 14 residues. V shed 1 base and J shed 11 bases, with 17 bases lying between them. CDR3 loop: CASSLVLEGSRAFF. The DNA for the CDR3 is TGTGCCAGCAGCTTAGTTCTTGAGGGATCCAGGGCTTTCTTT.